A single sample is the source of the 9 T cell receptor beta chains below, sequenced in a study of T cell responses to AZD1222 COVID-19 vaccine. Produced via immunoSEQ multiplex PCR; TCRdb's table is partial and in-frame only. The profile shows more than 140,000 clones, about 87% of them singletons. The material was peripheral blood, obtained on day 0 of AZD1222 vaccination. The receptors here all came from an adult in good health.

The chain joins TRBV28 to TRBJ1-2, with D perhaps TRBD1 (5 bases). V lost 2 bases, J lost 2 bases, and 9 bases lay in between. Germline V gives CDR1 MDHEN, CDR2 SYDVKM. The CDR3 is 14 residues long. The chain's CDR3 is CASSLPRENYGYTF. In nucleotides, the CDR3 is TGTGCCAGCAGTTTACCCAGGGAAAACTATGGCTACACCTTC.

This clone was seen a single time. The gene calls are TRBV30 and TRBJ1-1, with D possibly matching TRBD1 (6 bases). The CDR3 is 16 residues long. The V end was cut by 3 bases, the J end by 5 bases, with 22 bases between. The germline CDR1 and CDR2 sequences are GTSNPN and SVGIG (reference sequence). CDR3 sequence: CAWRQKGGVDLTEAFF. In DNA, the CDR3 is TGTGCCTGGAGACAAAAGGGGGGAGTGGATTTGACTGAAGCTTTCTTT.

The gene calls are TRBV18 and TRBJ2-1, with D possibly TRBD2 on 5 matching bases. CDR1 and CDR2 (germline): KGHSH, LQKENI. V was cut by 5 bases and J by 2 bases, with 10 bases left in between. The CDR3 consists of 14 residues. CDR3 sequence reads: CASSASGTYNEQFF. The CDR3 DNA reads TGTGCCAGCTCAGCTTCCGGGACCTACAATGAGCAGTTCTTC.

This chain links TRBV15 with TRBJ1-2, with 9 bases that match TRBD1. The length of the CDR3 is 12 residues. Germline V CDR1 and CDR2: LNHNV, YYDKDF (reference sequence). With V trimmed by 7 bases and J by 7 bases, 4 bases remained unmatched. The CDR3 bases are TGTGCCACCAAGGGACAGGGAGGTGGCTACACCTTC. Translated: CATKGQGGGYTF.

CDR3 bases: TGTGCCAGCAGCTTCCGTACCCCCGGGACTAGCGGGAGTAATGAGCAGTTCTTC. It codes for CASSFRTPGTSGSNEQFF. This chain links TRBV7-2 with TRBJ2-1; TRBD2 matches at 14 bases. Germline V lookup: CDR1 SGHTA, CDR2 FQGNSA. The CDR3 sequence is 18 residues long. With V trimmed by 3 bases and J by 7 bases, 11 bases remained unmatched.

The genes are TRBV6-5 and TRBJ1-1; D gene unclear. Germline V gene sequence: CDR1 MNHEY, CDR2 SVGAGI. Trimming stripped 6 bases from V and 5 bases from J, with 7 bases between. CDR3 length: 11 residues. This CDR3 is CASSRYTEAFF. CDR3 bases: TGTGCCAGCAGCCGGTATACTGAAGCTTTCTTT.

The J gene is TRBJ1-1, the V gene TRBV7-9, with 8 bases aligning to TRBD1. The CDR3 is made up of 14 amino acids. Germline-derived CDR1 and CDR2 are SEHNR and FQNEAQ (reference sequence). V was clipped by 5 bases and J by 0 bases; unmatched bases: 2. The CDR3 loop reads CASSETGVNTEAFF. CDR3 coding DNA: TGTGCCAGCAGCGAGACAGGGGTGAACACTGAAGCTTTCTTT.

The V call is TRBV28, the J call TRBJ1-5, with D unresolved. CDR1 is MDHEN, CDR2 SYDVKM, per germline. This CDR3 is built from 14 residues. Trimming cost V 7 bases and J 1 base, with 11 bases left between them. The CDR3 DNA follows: TGTGCCAGCACTATACACACCAGCAATCAGCCCCAGCATTTT. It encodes CASTIHTSNQPQHF.

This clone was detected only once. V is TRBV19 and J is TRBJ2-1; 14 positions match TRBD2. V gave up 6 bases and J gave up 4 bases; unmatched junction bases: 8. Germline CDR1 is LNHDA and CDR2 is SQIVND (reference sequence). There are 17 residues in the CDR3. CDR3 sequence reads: CASSPSRLAGGYNEQFF. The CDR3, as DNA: TGTGCCAGTAGCCCCAGTCGACTAGCGGGAGGGTACAATGAGCAGTTCTTC.